The sample holds a few counts of the clone carrying this T cell receptor (beta chain). Its antigen remains unknown. The CDR3 length is 14 residues. The V end lost 3 bases, the J end lost 7 bases, and 13 bases lay between the germline ends. The germline V gene has CDR1 KGHSH and CDR2 LQKENI. This sample stems from a study of blood T cells in healthy people across ages. Study observations and caveats: Diversity estimates from one million T cells were considered underestimates. Naive T cell percentage showed a strong correlation with the diversity of TCR beta.

Alongside a J-beta primer mix, a sample-barcoded 5' primer served in a second PCR lasting roughly 7 to 11 cycles. MiXCR was run by TCRdb on the 5' RACE reads, yielding one entry per CDR3 protein. The sample has 850,000 to 1,000,000 distinct CDR3 sequences; around 46% are singletons. Donors were healthy Caucasian individuals from Russia aged about 6 to 100. The sequenced material came from blood. V gene TRBV18 combines with J gene TRBJ2-1; D uncertain. The receptor was isolated from a young man in good health. CDR3 nucleotides: TGTGCCAGCTCACCCCCATCGCACCTGAATGAGCAGTTCTTC. Protein: CASSPPSHLNEQFF.